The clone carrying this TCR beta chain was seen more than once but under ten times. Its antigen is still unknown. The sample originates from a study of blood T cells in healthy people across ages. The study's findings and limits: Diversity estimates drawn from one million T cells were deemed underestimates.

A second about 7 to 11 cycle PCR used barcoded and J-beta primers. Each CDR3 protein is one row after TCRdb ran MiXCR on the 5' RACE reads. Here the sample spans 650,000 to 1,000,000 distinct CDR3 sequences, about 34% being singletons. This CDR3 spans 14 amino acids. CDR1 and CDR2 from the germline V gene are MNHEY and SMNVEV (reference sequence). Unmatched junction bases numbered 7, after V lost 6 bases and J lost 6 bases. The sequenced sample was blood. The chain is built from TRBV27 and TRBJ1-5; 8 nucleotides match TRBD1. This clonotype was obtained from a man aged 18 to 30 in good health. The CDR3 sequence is CASSQDRAGQPQHF. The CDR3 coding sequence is TGTGCCAGCAGCCAGGACAGGGCGGGTCAGCCCCAGCATTTT.